The present T cell receptor beta chain was sequenced within a study of beta chain features in type 1 diabetes. Broader study findings: All four CD4+ subsets from Type 1 diabetes patients carried moderately but significantly shorter TCRB CDR3s.

This clone occurred a few times. What it recognizes is unknown. All of the isolated RNA was reverse transcribed, so expressed TCRB transcripts were sequenced. TCRdb keeps only in-frame clones here, not all; method: immunoSEQ multiplex PCR. The repertoire holds more than 250,000 clones, with 20% as singletons. This sequence was found in a woman in her thirties or forties with type 1 diabetes. Sequenced: naive CD4+ T cells from blood.

The CDR3 DNA sequence: TGTGCCAGCAGTCTGAATGGGGCGGGAATAGATGGCTACACCTTC. Translated: CASSLNGAGIDGYTF. The chain combines TRBV2 with TRBJ1-2; D might be TRBD1 (5 bases). Germline CDR1 and CDR2: SNHLY and FYNNEI. The ends were cut back, 5 bases at V and 6 bases at J, with 19 bases in the middle. The CDR3 contains 15 residues.